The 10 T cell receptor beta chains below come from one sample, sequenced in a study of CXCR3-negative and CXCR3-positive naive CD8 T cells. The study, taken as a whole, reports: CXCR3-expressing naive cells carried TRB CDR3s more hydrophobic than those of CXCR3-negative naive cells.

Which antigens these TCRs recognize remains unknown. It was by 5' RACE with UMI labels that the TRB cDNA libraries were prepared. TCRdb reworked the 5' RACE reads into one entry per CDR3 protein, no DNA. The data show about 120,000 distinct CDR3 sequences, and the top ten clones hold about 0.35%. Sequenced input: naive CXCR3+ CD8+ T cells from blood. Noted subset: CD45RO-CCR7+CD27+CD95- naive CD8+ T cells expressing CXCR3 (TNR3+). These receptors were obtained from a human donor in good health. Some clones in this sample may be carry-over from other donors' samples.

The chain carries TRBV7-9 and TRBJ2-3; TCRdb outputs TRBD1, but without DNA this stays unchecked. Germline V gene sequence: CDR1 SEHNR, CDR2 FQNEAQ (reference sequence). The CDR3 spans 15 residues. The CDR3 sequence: CASSYTGASTDTQYF. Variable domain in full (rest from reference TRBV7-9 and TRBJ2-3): DTGVSQNPRHKITKRGQNVTFRCDPISEHNRLYWYRQTLGQGPEFLTYFQNEAQLEKSRLLSDRFSAERPKGSFSTLEIQRTEQGDSAMYLCASSYTGASTDTQYFGPGTRLTVL.

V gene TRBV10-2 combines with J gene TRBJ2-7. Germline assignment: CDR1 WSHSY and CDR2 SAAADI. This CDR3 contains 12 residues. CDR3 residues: CASSPKDYEQYF.

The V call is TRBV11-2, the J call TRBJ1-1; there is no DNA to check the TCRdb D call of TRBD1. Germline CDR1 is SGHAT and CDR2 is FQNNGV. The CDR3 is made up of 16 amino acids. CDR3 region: CASSLDDMTGKTEAFF.

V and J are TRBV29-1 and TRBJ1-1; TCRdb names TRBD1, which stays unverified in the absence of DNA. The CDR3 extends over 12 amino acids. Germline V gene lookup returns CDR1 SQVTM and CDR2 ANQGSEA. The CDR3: CSVEPEQGEAFF.

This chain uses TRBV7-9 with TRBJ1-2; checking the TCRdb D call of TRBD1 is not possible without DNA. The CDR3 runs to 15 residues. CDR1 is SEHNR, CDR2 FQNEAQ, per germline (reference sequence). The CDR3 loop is CASSPLGGGYYGYTF.

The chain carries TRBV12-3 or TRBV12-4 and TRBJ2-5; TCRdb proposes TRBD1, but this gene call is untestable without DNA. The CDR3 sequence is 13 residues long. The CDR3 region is CASSNLGAETQYF.

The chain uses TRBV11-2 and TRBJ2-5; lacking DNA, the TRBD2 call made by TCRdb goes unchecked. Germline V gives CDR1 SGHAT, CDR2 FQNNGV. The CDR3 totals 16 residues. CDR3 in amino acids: CASSLGLAGVRETQYF.

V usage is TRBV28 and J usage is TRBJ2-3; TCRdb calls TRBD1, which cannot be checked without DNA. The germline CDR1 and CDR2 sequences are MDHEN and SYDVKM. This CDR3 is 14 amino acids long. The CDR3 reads CASSLGQTSDTQYF. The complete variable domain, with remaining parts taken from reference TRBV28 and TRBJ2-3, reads DVKVTQSSRYLVKRTGEKVFLECVQDMDHENMFWYRQDPGLGLRLIYFSYDVKMKEKGDIPEGYSVSREKKERFSLILESASTNQTSMYLCASSLGQTSDTQYFGPGTRLTVL.

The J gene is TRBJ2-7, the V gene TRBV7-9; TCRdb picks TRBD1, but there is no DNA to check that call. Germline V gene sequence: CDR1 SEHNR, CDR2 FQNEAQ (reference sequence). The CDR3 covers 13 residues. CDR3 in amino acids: CASSPQGAYEQYF.

The CDR3 protein is CAIIPRLSSYNEQFF. This chain uses TRBV12-3 or TRBV12-4 with TRBJ2-1. This CDR3 is 15 amino acids long.